These 27 T cell receptor beta chains came from one sample sequenced in a study of tumor-infiltrating lymphocytes in primary liver carcinoma. cDNA specific to TCR beta was made from approximately 0.55 ug of total RNA, with a constant-region primer employed for priming. ARM-PCR was slightly modified, and three nested multiplex PCR rounds with it gave rise to the TCR beta libraries. In the first two PCR rounds, TRBV1-TRBV30 forward primers were paired with a C-beta reverse primer, and each round lasted approximately 10 cycles. TCRdb independently ran MiXCR on the multiplex PCR reads; one entry per CDR3 protein. The sample comprises some 110,000 distinct CDR3 sequences, roughly 80% of which are singletons, and about 20% rests with the top ten. Each 20-30 mg portion of unsorted bulk tissue served as the source for co-extraction of RNA and DNA. The sequenced material came from liver tumor tissue from sampling region 3. The sample's subset: tumor region T3, left-lateral pole. Receptor source: a man between 40 and 49 years old with primary liver carcinoma and hepatitis B virus infection.

V usage is TRBV11-1 and J usage is TRBJ2-1, with D perhaps matching TRBD2 (6 bases). This CDR3 has 17 residues. V was cut by 7 bases and J by 1 base, with 20 bases left in between. From germline, CDR1 is SGHAT and CDR2 FQDESV (reference sequence). In DNA form, the CDR3 reads TGTGCCAGCAACTATCCTTCGAATAGCGGATCCTACAATGAGCAGTTCTTC. The encoded protein is CASNYPSNSGSYNEQFF. Full variable domain (rest looked up from reference TRBV11-1 and TRBJ2-1): EAEVAQSPRYKITEKSQAVAFWCDPISGHATLYWYRQILGQGPELLVQFQDESVVDDSQLPKDRFSAERLKGVDSTLKIQPAELGDSAMYLCASNYPSNSGSYNEQFFGPGTRLTVL.

Concerning this clonotype: A read error may account for a junction end that differs from germline. J is TRBJ1-2 and V is TRBV5-6; no clear D gene. CDR1 and CDR2 (germline): SGHDT, YYEEEE. The CDR3 contains 12 residues. The CDR3 DNA reads as TGTGTTAGCAGCTCCGGGAAATCTGGCTACGCCTTC. Translating gives CVSSSGKSGYAF. Drawing the rest from reference TRBV5-6 and TRBJ1-2, the complete variable domain is DAGVTQSPTHLIKTRGQQVTLRCSPKSGHDTVSWYQQALGQGPQFIFQYYEEEERQRGNFPDRFSGHQFPNYSSELNVNALLLGDSALYLCVSSSGKSGYAFGSGTRLTVV.

This clonotype was seen only once. At one boundary the junction diverges from the germline segment, which might be a read error. The chain employs TRBV6-6 and TRBJ2-5, with D uncertain. This CDR3 spans 14 amino acids. Germline CDR1 and CDR2: MNHNY and SVGAGI (reference sequence). This CDR3 is CASSHGRIQGTQYF. CDR3 nucleotides: TGTGCCAGCAGTCATGGACGGATACAAGGGACCCAGTACTTC.

The chain couples TRBV12-3 or TRBV12-4 to TRBJ1-2; TRBD1 aligns across 8 bases. Trimming removed 5 bases from V and 3 bases from J; junction bases left unmatched: 8. The CDR3 is 15 residues long. Written as DNA, the CDR3 is TGTGCCAGCAGTATCGGACAGGGACTCGACTATGGCTACACCTTC. Protein sequence: CASSIGQGLDYGYTF.

This clonotype has just a few counts. This CDR3 is missing its conserved last phenylalanine or tryptophan, likely due to a read error. The rearrangement links TRBV6-2 or TRBV6-3 to TRBJ2-5; D is ambiguous. CDR1 MNHEY and CDR2 SVGEGT come from the germline V gene. The CDR3 runs 11 residues. CDR3 loop: CASSYKDTQYL. The CDR3 DNA is TGTGCCAGCAGTTATAAAGACACCCAGTACCTC.

For this clonotype: Compared with germline, one end of the junction differs, possibly owing to a read error. V and J are TRBV7-8 and TRBJ2-6, with D unresolved. Per germline, CDR1 SGHVS and CDR2 FQNEAQ. The CDR3 loop spans 17 amino acids. As DNA, the CDR3 is TGTGCCAGCAGCTCTACGGTAACGCGCTCTGGGGTCAACGTCCTGATTTTC. It yields the protein CASSSTVTRSGVNVLIF.

The chain couples TRBV6-2 or TRBV6-3 to TRBJ1-5; D might be TRBD1 (6 bases). The germline V gene has CDR1 MNHEY and CDR2 SVGEGT. CDR3 size: 14 residues. V lost 9 bases, J lost 6 bases, and 18 bases lay in between. In DNA form, the CDR3 reads TGTGCCAGTAAACCCTCGAACAGGGCTCAGCCCCAGCATTTT. Its translation: CASKPSNRAQPQHF.

Details on this clonotype: Germline and junction disagree at one end, which may indicate a read error. The CDR3 DNA is TGTGCCATCAACGGGGACTCCCCGAACACCGGGGAGTTGTTTTTT. Amino acids: CAINGDSPNTGELFF. The chain uses TRBV10-3 and TRBJ2-2; weak D call: TRBD2 (6 bases). CDR3 length: 15 residues. Germline V gene data show CDR1 as ENHRY and CDR2 as SYGVKD.

The chain joins TRBV5-4 to TRBJ2-1; D may correspond to TRBD1 or TRBD2 (5 bases each). The end of the DNA aligns better with TRBJ2-7, so the J call may be wrong. This CDR3 has 14 residues. Germline CDR1 reads SGHNT; CDR2 reads YYREEE (reference sequence). CDR3 protein: CASNSSGTYNEQYF. In DNA form, the CDR3 reads TGTGCCAGCAACTCCTCTGGGACCTACAATGAGCAGTACTTC.

This clonotype was found once. Relative to the germline gene, one junction end is altered; a read error may explain this. The V gene is TRBV4-1, the J gene TRBJ2-1; D is unclear. This CDR3 comprises 18 residues. Per germline, CDR1 MGHRA and CDR2 YSYEKL. The CDR3 DNA is TGCACCAGCAGCCAAGATCCCCAACGAGGTCCCGCCTACAATGAGCAGTTCTTC. This gives the protein CTSSQDPQRGPAYNEQFF.

This rearrangement joins TRBV5-1 to TRBJ2-1; D not certain. Germline CDR1 reads SGHRS; CDR2 reads YFSETQ. The CDR3 contains 13 residues. The CDR3 spells CTNSFPQYNEQFF. The DNA for the CDR3 is TGCACCAACAGCTTCCCCCAGTACAATGAGCAGTTCTTC.

This rearrangement joins TRBV7-8 to TRBJ2-5; no clear D gene. CDR1 is SGHVS, CDR2 FQNEAQ, per germline. V lost 5 bases and J 5 bases, leaving 15 bases between the germline ends. The CDR3 spans 14 residues. CDR3 in DNA: TGTGCCAGCAGCCTACACCCCTTAGGCGAGACCCAGTACTTC. This gives the protein CASSLHPLGETQYF. Full variable domain (outside the CDR3, taken from reference TRBV7-8 and TRBJ2-5): GAGVSQSPRYKVAKRGQDVALRCDPISGHVSLFWYQQALGQGPEFLTYFQNEAQLDKSGLPSDRFFAERPEGSVSTLKIQRTQQEDSAVYLCASSLHPLGETQYFGPGTRLLVL.

With respect to this clonotype: A junction end diverges from the germline sequence, so it may reflect a read error. The gene calls are TRBV28 and TRBJ2-7; 8 bases agree with TRBD1. Per the germline V gene, CDR1 is MDHEN and CDR2 is SYDVKM. CDR3 size: 15 residues. The CDR3 region has the DNA TGTGCCAGTCCGCCACCGGACAGGGTCTTCCACAAGCAATACTTC. This codes for CASPPPDRVFHKQYF.

Details on this clonotype: The junction and the germline gene differ at one end; a read error may be behind it. The rearrangement joins TRBV28 to TRBJ2-7; possibly TRBD2 for D (6 bases). The CDR3 runs to 14 residues. The germline CDR1 and CDR2 sequences are MDHEN and SYDVKM. The CDR3 bases are TGTATCAGCAGAGGGACTCGGAGCTCCTACGAGCAGCACTTC. As protein: CISRGTRSSYEQHF.

As concerns this clonotype: With a much larger clone just one base away, this may be a read error. The rearrangement links TRBV28 to TRBJ1-4; 9 bases line up with TRBD1. Per the germline V gene, CDR1 is MDHEN and CDR2 is SYDVKM. The CDR3 has 13 amino acids. In DNA form, the CDR3 reads TGTGCCACCACAGGGGGCGCGGGCGAAAAACTGGTTTTT. Encoded protein: CATTGGAGEKLVF.

The chain employs TRBV29-1 and TRBJ2-1; no definite D call. V lost 6 bases, J lost 3 bases, and 12 bases lay in between. Germline CDR1 SQVTM, CDR2 ANQGSEA. CDR3 length: 13 residues. The CDR3 here is CSVQQELYNEQFF. The CDR3, as DNA: TGCAGCGTCCAGCAGGAGCTCTACAATGAGCAGTTCTTC.

On this clonotype itself: At one end the junction does not follow the germline gene, possibly because of a read error. The chain links TRBV4-1 to TRBJ2-1; a possible D gene is TRBD2 (6 bases). Germline CDR1 and CDR2: MGHRA and YSYEKL. The CDR3 covers 19 residues. The CDR3 nucleotides read TGTGCCAGCAGACAAGACCGAGGATGGAGGGCCAGGGTTCGCAATGAGCAGTTCTTC. It is translated as CASRQDRGWRARVRNEQFF.

This rearrangement joins TRBV29-1 to TRBJ2-7; D unclear. Germline CDR1 and CDR2: SQVTM and ANQGSEA. Trimming stripped 8 bases from V and 0 bases from J, with 17 bases between. The CDR3 has 14 amino acids. The CDR3 is CSIGKDPSSYEQYF. The CDR3 region has the DNA TGCAGCATAGGTAAGGACCCCAGCTCCTACGAGCAGTACTTC.

A remark on this clonotype: At one end the junction does not follow the germline gene, possibly because of a read error. The CDR3 sequence: CPSSLVLGSSGYNEQFF. CDR3 bases: TGTCCCAGCAGCTTGGTATTGGGCTCATCAGGATACAACGAGCAGTTCTTC. This chain joins TRBV5-6 and TRBJ2-1; no definite D call. CDR1 SGHDT and CDR2 YYEEEE come from the germline V gene. The CDR3 runs 17 residues.

A remark on this clonotype: Relative to the germline gene, one junction end is altered; a read error may explain this. The chain recombines TRBV11-2 with TRBJ1-1, with no clear D. The germline CDR1 and CDR2 sequences are SGHAT and FQNNGV. The CDR3 runs 13 residues. The DNA for the CDR3 is TGTACCAGCAGCTTAGGCCTGACCACCGAAGCTTTCTTT. This gives the protein CTSSLGLTTEAFF.

With regard to this clonotype: The junction departs from the called germline gene at one end, perhaps through a read error. The chain is built from TRBV6-5 and TRBJ1-3, with 8 bases that match TRBD1. The CDR3 runs 18 residues. Germline V gene lookup returns CDR1 MNHEY and CDR2 SVGAGI. CDR3: CASSHSPRTGIAGNTIYF. DNA of the CDR3: TGTGCCAGTAGTCACAGTCCGAGGACAGGGATCGCTGGAAATACCATATATTTT.

This clonotype was recorded a few times. The chain employs TRBV11-1 and TRBJ1-6; D perhaps matches TRBD1 (5 bases). Germline V gene sequence: CDR1 SGHAT, CDR2 FQDESV (reference sequence). V gave up 8 bases and J gave up 13 bases, with 18 bases separating them. The CDR3 sequence is 13 residues long. The CDR3 DNA reads TGTGCCAGCGGCCGGACACTGTTTTCTCCCCTCCACTTT. As protein: CASGRTLFSPLHF.

The CDR3 protein is CADSSYNEQFF. The CDR3 DNA follows: TGTGCCGACAGCTCCTACAATGAGCAGTTCTTC. J is TRBJ2-1 and V is TRBV5-4, with D perhaps TRBD1 (5 bases). The length of the CDR3 is 11 residues. Germline lookup yields CDR1 SGHNT and CDR2 YYREEE (reference sequence). Trimming took off 10 bases at V and 0 bases at J, with 5 bases between the two ends.

CDR3 sequence reads: CASSSDRDRADTQYF. The CDR3, as DNA: TGTGCCAGCAGCTCTGACAGGGACCGGGCAGATACGCAGTATTTT. The chain uses TRBV7-9 and TRBJ2-3; 7 bases fit TRBD1. CDR3 length equals 15 residues. V was clipped by 4 bases and J by 4 bases; unmatched bases: 8. The germline V gene has CDR1 SEHNR and CDR2 FQNEAQ (reference sequence).

This clonotype was detected once. A junction end diverges from the germline sequence, so it may reflect a read error. The V and J genes are TRBV4-2 and TRBJ2-7; possibly TRBD2 for D (7 bases). The CDR3 is 14 residues long. Germline CDR1 is LGHNA and CDR2 is YNFKEQ. Written as DNA, the CDR3 is TGTACCAGCAGCCAAGGGGGAGGGGACTACGAGCAGTACTTC. Translation: CTSSQGGGDYEQYF.

Note on this clonotype: Given the absence of the conserved phenylalanine or tryptophan at the CDR3 end, a read error is likely. The DNA for the CDR3 is TGCAGCGTTGAAGCGGGGTGGGCAATGAAGACTGAAGCTTTCCTT. Its translation is CSVEAGWAMKTEAFL. This chain uses TRBV29-1 with TRBJ1-1, with D unclear. The germline gives CDR1 SQVTM, CDR2 ANQGSEA. This CDR3 contains 15 residues.

A word on this clonotype: The CDR3 does not end in the conserved phenylalanine or tryptophan, so this is likely a read error. It is unclear where the CDR3 begins or ends on the DNA, so no DNA is shown, and the CDR3 is as TCRdb lists it. The gene calls are TRBV6-6 and TRBJ1-5. CDR1 is MNHNY and CDR2 is SVGAGI in the germline V gene (reference sequence). The CDR3 region is 14 residues in length, termini included. The CDR3 sequence is CASSLGSGNQPHHV.